This T cell receptor beta chain derives from a study of T-cell reconstitution after alpha-beta-depleted transplantation in children. The study, taken as a whole, reports: Surviving recipient cells, namely T cells and thymic progenitors, were the source of high day-60 TCRbeta diversity in some patients.

In this sample, this clonotype turned up many times. Its antigen is as yet unknown. Library preparation (for TCRbeta) was performed with unique molecular identifiers. TCRdb called the PCR reads again in MiXCR, with one record for every CDR3 protein. The table has 600,000 to 700,000 distinct CDR3 sequences, around 13% seen once. Sample: PBMCs, taken before TCRalphabeta/CD19-depleted stem cell transplant. The source of this sequence is a girl aged 2 to 9 with congenital amegakaryocytic thrombocytopenia, due to receive a stem cell transplant.

CDR3 loop: CASSHQRGFTDTQYF. The CDR3 bases are TGTGCCAGCAGCCACCAACGGGGGTTCACAGATACGCAGTATTTT. The gene calls are TRBV3-1 and TRBJ2-3; maybe TRBD2 (6 bases). There are 15 residues in the CDR3. Trimming pared 3 bases from V and 2 bases from J, leaving 12 bases between. CDR1 LGHDT and CDR2 YNNKEL come from the germline V gene (reference sequence).